This passage covers 19 T cell receptor beta chains from one sample sequenced in a study of technical replicates of blood from a few donors. The repertoire was sequenced with immunoSEQ multiplex PCR; TCRdb's copy has only in-frame clones and lacks some. The table records roughly 50,000 clones, around 95% of them present only once. The sequenced sample was PBMCs. All receptors derive from a human donor in good health. Some clones in this sample may be carry-over from other donors' samples.

The V gene is TRBV29-1, the J gene TRBJ2-7; a possible D gene is TRBD1 (6 bases). The V and J ends lost 4 bases and 7 bases respectively, with 14 bases between them. Germline assignment: CDR1 SQVTM and CDR2 ANQGSEA. This CDR3 region has 12 residues. The CDR3 here is CSVGGGRGEQYF. In nucleotides, the CDR3 is TGCAGCGTTGGAGGGGGTCGGGGAGAGCAGTACTTC.

The V and J genes are TRBV6-1 and TRBJ2-3; D is ambiguous. Germline CDR1 MNHNS, CDR2 SASEGT. The CDR3 runs 14 residues. Trimming left V 0 bases short and J 2 bases short, with 6 bases between. In nucleotides, the CDR3 is TGTGCCAGCAGTGAAGCGAGAATCACAGATACGCAGTATTTT. Translated: CASSEARITDTQYF.

This rearrangement joins TRBV2 to TRBJ1-6; D gene ambiguous. CDR1 and CDR2 from the germline V gene are SNHLY and FYNNEI. V lost 7 bases to trimming and J lost 0 bases, with 10 bases between them. The CDR3 is made up of 15 amino acids. The CDR3 DNA follows: TGTGCCAGCACTTCCTCGAGCTCCTATAATTCACCCCTCCACTTT. This sequence encodes CASTSSSSYNSPLHF.

The J gene is TRBJ2-3, the V gene TRBV7-3; 8 bases agree with TRBD2. Germline CDR1 reads SGHTA; CDR2 reads FQGTGA. With V trimmed by 5 bases and J by 2 bases, 9 bases remained unmatched. The CDR3 has 16 residues. CDR3 residues: CASSIRVAGNTDTQYF. As DNA, the CDR3 is TGTGCCAGCAGCATCCGAGTAGCGGGAAACACAGATACGCAGTATTTT.

The chain recombines TRBV5-4 with TRBJ2-1, with TRBD2 identical over 12 bases. In germline, CDR1 is SGHNT, CDR2 YYREEE (reference sequence). The J segment lost 9 bases and the V segment lost 1 base, leaving 5 bases of the junction unmatched. The CDR3 covers 15 residues. The CDR3 reads CASSLSSGRATEQFF. DNA of the CDR3: TGTGCCAGCAGCTTGTCTAGCGGGAGGGCCACTGAGCAGTTCTTC.

The V gene is TRBV4-1, the J gene TRBJ2-3; 9 nucleotides agree with TRBD1. This CDR3 contains 16 residues. The germline V gene encodes CDR1 MGHRA and CDR2 YSYEKL. V shed 3 bases, J shed 4 bases, and the junction held 8 bases outside the gene matches. CDR3 DNA sequence: TGCGCCAGCAGCCAGGGGGGGACAGGGCTATCAGATACGCAGTATTTT. Its protein is CASSQGGTGLSDTQYF.

V and J are TRBV7-3 and TRBJ2-3, with TRBD2 as a possible D gene (6 bases). Germline V lookup: CDR1 SGHTA, CDR2 FQGTGA. Trimming pared 4 bases from V and 4 bases from J, leaving 12 bases between. The CDR3 has 14 amino acids. CDR3 loop: CASSSGGPADTQYF. DNA for the CDR3: TGTGCCAGCAGCTCCGGGGGTCCCGCAGATACGCAGTATTTT.

This rearrangement joins TRBV5-6 to TRBJ2-1, with D tentatively TRBD1 (5 bases). V was pared by 0 bases and J by 4 bases, with 11 bases between. The V gene's germline CDR1 is SGHDT and CDR2 YYEEEE. The CDR3 is made up of 15 amino acids. The CDR3 nucleotides read TGTGCCAGCAGCTTGGAGGGTAGACAGTACAATGAGCAGTTCTTC. Translation: CASSLEGRQYNEQFF.

This clone was observed a single time. In DNA, the CDR3 is TGTGCCAGCAGTTACTCTGGCAGGGGGAATTCACCCCTCCACTTT. Amino acid sequence: CASSYSGRGNSPLHF. The V gene is TRBV6-5, the J gene TRBJ1-6; 7 nucleotides align to TRBD1. This CDR3 comprises 15 residues. V shed 0 bases, J shed 7 bases, and the junction held 3 bases outside the gene matches. Per germline, CDR1 MNHEY and CDR2 SVGAGI.

The genes are TRBV6-6 and TRBJ2-1; TRBD2 matches 14 bases. Germline V gene sequence: CDR1 MNHNY, CDR2 SVGAGI (reference sequence). CDR3 size: 15 residues. V lost 6 bases and J lost 9; bases outside the gene matches: 7. The CDR3 is CASRVGLAGVIEQFF. The CDR3 DNA reads TGTGCCAGCAGAGTGGGACTAGCGGGAGTGATTGAGCAGTTCTTC.

The J gene is TRBJ2-5, the V gene TRBV11-3; a weak D match, TRBD1 (5 bases). V was pared by 4 bases and J by 0 bases, with 21 bases between. The germline V gene encodes CDR1 SGHNT and CDR2 YENEEA. The CDR3 extends over 18 amino acids. The CDR3 DNA is TGTGCCAGCAGCTGCAGGGTGCTGACCCGTCGGTACCAAGAGACCCAGTACTTC. This translates into CASSCRVLTRRYQETQYF. The full variable domain, its missing parts supplied by reference TRBV11-3 and TRBJ2-5, is EAGVVQSPRYKIIEKKQPVAFWCNPISGHNTLYWYLQNLGQGPELLIRYENEEAVDDSQLPKDRFSAERLKGVDSTLKIQPAELGDSAVYLCASSCRVLTRRYQETQYFGPGTRLLVL.

The V and J genes are TRBV5-1 and TRBJ2-6; D call uncertain. CDR3 length: 15 residues. V shed 3 bases and J shed 0 bases, with 7 bases lying between them. From germline, CDR1 is SGHRS and CDR2 YFSETQ. The CDR3 sequence is CASSSTGSGANVLTF. The CDR3 nucleotides are TGCGCCAGCAGCTCCACGGGCTCTGGGGCCAACGTCCTGACTTTC.

This chain uses TRBV4-3 with TRBJ1-4, with 9 bases matching TRBD1. This CDR3 comprises 14 residues. Germline values: CDR1 LGHNA, CDR2 YSLEER. Unmatched junction bases numbered 7, after V lost 0 bases and J lost 14 bases. CDR3 in amino acids: CASSQDRDRDFLFF. The CDR3 bases are TGCGCCAGCAGCCAAGACCGGGACAGGGATTTTCTGTTTTTT.

V gene TRBV7-9 combines with J gene TRBJ2-1, with 11 bases matching TRBD2. Trimming cost V 5 bases and J 2 bases; bases outside gene matches: 5. CDR3 length: 16 amino acids. Germline values: CDR1 SEHNR, CDR2 FQNEAQ (reference sequence). CDR3 in amino acids: CASSGLAGGPYNEQFF. DNA for the CDR3: TGTGCCAGCAGCGGGTTAGCGGGAGGGCCCTACAATGAGCAGTTCTTC.

CDR3 residues: CSVAGLAGQETQYF. CDR3 DNA: TGCAGCGTTGCAGGACTAGCGGGCCAAGAGACCCAGTACTTC. V is TRBV29-1 and J is TRBJ2-5; TRBD2 matches at 11 bases. Germline V gives CDR1 SQVTM, CDR2 ANQGSEA. The CDR3 is 14 residues long. V gave up 4 bases and J gave up 1 base; unmatched junction bases: 2.

The chain joins TRBV7-9 to TRBJ1-6, with D uncertain. The CDR3 sequence is 12 residues long. Germline CDR1 and CDR2: SEHNR and FQNEAQ (reference sequence). V lost 7 bases to trimming and J lost 7 bases, with 8 bases between them. The CDR3 region is CASTPLNSPLHF. CDR3 DNA: TGTGCCAGCACCCCTTTGAATTCACCCCTCCACTTT.

V and J are TRBV29-1 and TRBJ1-2; weak D call: TRBD1 (6 bases). Trimming removed 2 bases at V and 7 bases at J, with 11 bases between. Germline V CDR1 and CDR2: SQVTM, ANQGSEA. The CDR3 runs to 12 residues. The CDR3 DNA sequence: TGCAGCGTTGAATGGGCCAGGGGTGGCTACACCTTC. Protein product: CSVEWARGGYTF.

The chain is built from TRBV29-1 and TRBJ2-1, with 9 bases fitting TRBD2. Germline V gene data show CDR1 as SQVTM and CDR2 as ANQGSEA. The V segment lost 7 bases and the J segment 8 bases; nucleotides outside the gene matches: 12. The CDR3 is 14 residues long. CDR3 sequence (DNA): TGCAGCGCCATCGGGGGCGGGGGGGTGCATGAGCAGTTCTTC. Protein: CSAIGGGGVHEQFF.

This sequence joins TRBV10-3 and TRBJ1-1, with a possible D match to TRBD1 (6 bases). Germline assignment: CDR1 ENHRY and CDR2 SYGVKD. The V end lost 7 bases, the J end lost 2 bases, and 11 bases lay between the germline ends. The CDR3 consists of 13 residues. The DNA for the CDR3 is TGTGCCATCAAGACAGGTTCAAACACTGAAGCTTTCTTT. This encodes CAIKTGSNTEAFF.